Each of the 26 T cell receptor beta chains below was sequenced from the same sample in a study of control samples from healthy donors and cancer patients. TCRdb's table, derived via immunoSEQ multiplex PCR, lists solely in-frame clones and lacks some. The sample yields about 160,000 clones, roughly 94% seen once. The source material was blood. Every receptor here comes from a woman aged 40 to 49 in good health.

The genes are TRBV30 and TRBJ1-5; D call uncertain. The CDR3 consists of 13 residues. V was pared by 0 bases and J by 4 bases, with 7 bases between. Germline V gene data show CDR1 as GTSNPN and CDR2 as SVGIG (reference sequence). The CDR3 reads CAWSVEENQPQHF. In DNA, the CDR3 is TGTGCCTGGAGTGTAGAGGAAAATCAGCCCCAGCATTTT.

The chain has TRBV25-1 and TRBJ2-5; TRBD2 aligns across 7 bases. V gave up 6 bases and J gave up 5 bases; unmatched junction bases: 9. Germline assignment: CDR1 MGHDK and CDR2 SYGVNS. CDR3 size: 14 residues. Written as DNA, the CDR3 is TGTGCCAGCAGCGCACGGGGAGGGCCGGAGACCCAGTACTTC. Translating gives CASSARGGPETQYF.

The CDR3 bases are TGTGCCAGCAGTAGGGATGGGATTGATACCGGGGAGCTGTTTTTT. This codes for CASSRDGIDTGELFF. The chain employs TRBV6-4 and TRBJ2-2; unclear D gene. Trimming cost V 5 bases and J 5 bases, with 15 bases left between them. The CDR3 length is 15 residues. Germline values: CDR1 MRHNA, CDR2 SNTAGT.

V and J are TRBV6-2 or TRBV6-3 and TRBJ2-1; TRBD1 agrees at 7 bases. V lost 6 bases to trimming and J lost 12 bases; unmatched junction nucleotides: 23. Germline values: CDR1 MNHEY, CDR2 SVGEGT. The CDR3 is made up of 17 amino acids. CDR3 DNA: TGTGCCAGCAGCCCGATTTATCGGACAGGTCGTCAGATCGGGCAGTTCTTC. Amino acid sequence: CASSPIYRTGRQIGQFF.

The CDR3 reads CASSPPGQGRNYGYTF. For the CDR3, the DNA is TGTGCCAGTAGTCCGCCGGGACAGGGGCGTAACTATGGCTACACCTTC. The chain links TRBV19 to TRBJ1-2; 10 bases map to TRBD1. The V gene end was trimmed by 5 bases and the J gene end by 1 base; junction bases not matched to a gene: 7. The CDR3 sequence is 16 residues long. Per the germline V gene, CDR1 is LNHDA and CDR2 is SQIVND (reference sequence).

The V gene is TRBV27, the J gene TRBJ1-5, with D tentatively TRBD1 (6 bases). CDR3 length: 17 amino acids. Germline-derived CDR1 and CDR2 are MNHEY and SMNVEV (reference sequence). Between the trimmed V and J ends, which lost 6 bases and 0 bases, there was a span of 18 bases. CDR3 sequence (DNA): TGTGCCAGCAGCCCCGGAAATGGACAGTATAGCAATCAGCCCCAGCATTTT. This sequence encodes CASSPGNGQYSNQPQHF.

This clone was picked up a small number of times. V usage is TRBV7-2 and J usage is TRBJ1-2; D is unclear. Germline V gives CDR1 SGHTA, CDR2 FQGNSA. This CDR3 region has 15 residues. Deletions cut 0 bases from V and 0 bases from J, with 8 bases between. The CDR3 DNA reads as TGTGCCAGCAGCTTAGCAGGTCTAGCTAACTATGGCTACACCTTC. Its translation is CASSLAGLANYGYTF.

This chain links TRBV6-5 with TRBJ1-1; no definite D call. The CDR3 spans 11 residues. V lost 7 bases to trimming and J lost 1 base, with 4 bases between them. CDR1 MNHEY and CDR2 SVGAGI come from the germline V gene. In nucleotides, the CDR3 is TGTGCCAGCACCGGGAACACTGAAGCTTTCTTT. Translation: CASTGNTEAFF.

This chain uses TRBV29-1 with TRBJ1-3, with D unclear. The CDR3 is 14 residues long. Germline-derived CDR1 and CDR2 are SQVTM and ANQGSEA. V lost 3 bases and J lost 4, with 13 bases in between. The CDR3 loop is CSVDGPWGGNTIYF. Here the CDR3 DNA reads TGCAGCGTTGACGGCCCTTGGGGAGGAAACACCATATATTTT.

This clone was seen just once. The chain is built from TRBV6-2 or TRBV6-3 and TRBJ1-2; possible D gene TRBD1, 6 bases. V dropped 5 bases and J dropped 4 bases, with 14 bases sitting between them. Germline CDR1 reads MNHEY; CDR2 reads SVGEGT. CDR3 length: 14 residues. Here the CDR3 DNA reads TGTGCCAGCAGTCTAGACAGGCGCGGCTATGGCTACACCTTC. As protein: CASSLDRRGYGYTF.

J is TRBJ1-2 and V is TRBV6-4; maybe TRBD1 (5 bases). Germline CDR1 reads MRHNA; CDR2 reads SNTAGT. The V end lost 5 bases, the J end lost 4 bases, and 11 bases lay between the germline ends. This CDR3 has 13 residues. CDR3 DNA sequence: TGTGCCAGCAGTTCGGCCGGGACCTATGGCTACACCTTC. It yields the protein CASSSAGTYGYTF.

The chain carries TRBV19 and TRBJ2-1; 9 bases fit TRBD1. V trimming: 5 bases; J trimming: 4 bases; junction bases outside the gene matches: 12. CDR3 length: 17 residues. Germline V lookup: CDR1 LNHDA, CDR2 SQIVND (reference sequence). The CDR3 reads CASSSLSGTGLYNEQFF. The CDR3 nucleotides read TGTGCCAGTAGTTCCCTCTCCGGGACAGGGTTATACAATGAGCAGTTCTTC.

This chain links TRBV12-3 or TRBV12-4 with TRBJ2-3; D possibly corresponds to TRBD2 (5 bases). The CDR3 loop spans 12 amino acids. The V end lost 3 bases, the J end lost 11 bases, and 12 bases lay between the germline ends. CDR3 region: CASSFSFREQYF. As DNA, the CDR3 is TGTGCCAGCAGTTTTAGTTTCCGGGAGCAGTATTTT.

The chain has TRBV18 and TRBJ2-7, with D possibly matching TRBD1 (5 bases). Germline V gene sequence: CDR1 KGHSH, CDR2 LQKENI. The CDR3 has 13 amino acids. V dropped 10 bases and J dropped 2 bases, with 15 bases sitting between them. The CDR3 loop reads CATAGSYPYEQYF. The CDR3 region has the DNA TGTGCCACCGCAGGGTCCTACCCCTACGAGCAGTACTTC.

This rearrangement joins TRBV9 to TRBJ1-2; tentative D call: TRBD1 (5 bases). Germline assignment: CDR1 SGDLS and CDR2 YYNGEE. Trimming took off 4 bases at V and 2 bases at J, with 15 bases between the two ends. The length of the CDR3 is 15 residues. The CDR3 sequence is CASSPPGTANYGYTF. The DNA for the CDR3 is TGTGCCAGCAGCCCCCCAGGGACGGCAAACTATGGCTACACCTTC. Supplemented by reference TRBV9 and TRBJ1-2, the full variable domain reads DSGVTQTPKHLITATGQRVTLRCSPRSGDLSVYWYQQSLDQGLQFLIQYYNGEERAKGNILERFSAQQFPDLHSELNLSSLELGDSALYFCASSPPGTANYGYTFGSGTRLTVV.

This chain links TRBV25-1 with TRBJ2-7, with D possibly matching TRBD1 (6 bases). Trimming removed 1 base from V and 3 bases from J, with 10 bases in between. The CDR3 runs to 14 residues. Germline V gene lookup returns CDR1 MGHDK and CDR2 SYGVNS. CDR3 in DNA: TGTGCCAGCAGTGAATTGGGACAACTCTACGAGCAGTACTTC. This encodes CASSELGQLYEQYF.

This sequence joins TRBV27 and TRBJ1-1; D remains ambiguous. The germline CDR1 and CDR2 sequences are MNHEY and SMNVEV (reference sequence). CDR3 length equals 9 residues. V was shortened by 6 bases and J by 4 bases, with 0 bases between the two germline ends. CDR3 sequence (DNA): TGTGCCAGCAGCACTGAAGCTTTCTTT. Protein product: CASSTEAFF.

Comment on this clone: The junction and the germline gene differ at one end; a read error may be behind it. The CDR3 region has the DNA TGCAGTGCCAGAGAGAACACTGAAGCTTTCTTT. This codes for CSARENTEAFF. The rearrangement uses TRBV20-1 and TRBJ1-1; no clear D. The CDR3 has 11 residues. CDR1 is DFQATT and CDR2 is SNEGSKA in the germline V gene (reference sequence).

The genes are TRBV19 and TRBJ1-6; D remains unclear. Germline CDR1 and CDR2: LNHDA and SQIVND (reference sequence). Between the trimmed V and J ends, which lost 2 bases and 4 bases, there was a span of 18 bases. This CDR3 has 18 amino acids. CDR3 DNA: TGTGCCAGTAGTATAATGCTCCCAGGACTTCTGTATAATTCACCCCTCCACTTT. Residues: CASSIMLPGLLYNSPLHF.

The V gene is TRBV11-2, the J gene TRBJ1-2; the match to TRBD1 covers 7 bases. Germline CDR1 reads SGHAT; CDR2 reads FQNNGV. The CDR3 loop spans 15 amino acids. J was trimmed by 4 bases and V by 0 bases; bases with no gene match: 5. The CDR3, as DNA: TGTGCCAGCAGCTTAGACCGGACAGGTCTCTATGGCTACACCTTC. Its translation: CASSLDRTGLYGYTF.

The count of this clone is one. The chain recombines TRBV5-5 with TRBJ2-7; D is uncertain. V was pared by 0 bases and J by 1 base, with 8 bases between. The CDR3 sequence is 14 residues long. Germline V gene sequence: CDR1 SGHKS, CDR2 YYEKEE (reference sequence). Written as DNA, the CDR3 is TGTGCCAGCAGCTTGGACGTGAGTTCCTACGAGCAGTACTTC. Residues: CASSLDVSSYEQYF. The variable domain in full, with the rest retrieved from reference TRBV5-5 and TRBJ2-7, is DAGVTQSPTHLIKTRGQQVTLRCSPISGHKSVSWYQQVLGQGPQFIFQYYEKEERGRGNFPDRFSARQFPNYSSELNVNALLLGDSALYLCASSLDVSSYEQYFGPGTRLTVT.

DNA for the CDR3: TGCGCCAGCAGCCAAGATTTTAGAGAGCAGTTCTTC. Amino acid sequence: CASSQDFREQFF. The chain has TRBV4-1 and TRBJ2-1; D remains ambiguous. Germline V gene sequence: CDR1 MGHRA, CDR2 YSYEKL. V shed 0 bases and J shed 10 bases, with 7 bases lying between them. This CDR3 spans 12 amino acids.

The chain employs TRBV6-1 and TRBJ2-7, with D perhaps TRBD1 (5 bases). The germline gives CDR1 MNHNS, CDR2 SASEGT. The CDR3 extends over 12 amino acids. V lost 2 bases, J lost 4 bases, and 6 bases lay in between. The DNA of the CDR3 is TGTGCCAGCAGTGAACCAGGGTACGAGCAGTACTTC. It encodes CASSEPGYEQYF.

The CDR3 DNA sequence: TGTGCCAGCACCAAAACAATCGGTCTCGCCAAAAACATTCAGTACTTC. It yields the protein CASTKTIGLAKNIQYF. V gene TRBV7-9 combines with J gene TRBJ2-4, with D hard to call. The CDR3 length is 16 residues. Germline assignment: CDR1 SEHNR and CDR2 FQNEAQ (reference sequence). Trimming left V 7 bases short and J 1 base short, with 17 bases between.

V is TRBV18 and J is TRBJ1-2; D is uncertain. V lost 9 bases, J lost 7 bases, and 18 bases lay in between. This CDR3 has 13 residues. CDR1 KGHSH and CDR2 LQKENI come from the germline V gene. CDR3 coding DNA: TGTGCCAGTCACTCCGACCGAGACGGTGGCTACACCTTC. Translated: CASHSDRDGGYTF.

The V gene is TRBV29-1, the J gene TRBJ1-2, with D possibly TRBD1 on 5 matching bases. V gave up 6 bases and J gave up 7 bases, with 9 bases separating them. The CDR3 is made up of 10 amino acids. Germline-derived CDR1 and CDR2 are SQVTM and ANQGSEA. In nucleotides, the CDR3 is TGCAGCGTCGGGACCGCTGGCTACACCTTC. It yields the protein CSVGTAGYTF. The full variable domain, in which reference TRBV29-1 and TRBJ1-2 provide the parts outside the CDR3, is SAVISQKPSRDICQRGTSLTIQCQVDSQVTMMFWYRQQPGQSLTLIATANQGSEATYESGFVIDKFPISRPNLTFSTLTVSNMSPEDSSIYLCSVGTAGYTFGSGTRLTVV.